This TCR beta chain is drawn from a study of T cells in Graves' hyperthyroidism and ophthalmopathy. This CDR3 region has 15 residues. CDR1 and CDR2 from the germline V gene are SSHAT and FNYEAQ (reference sequence). What was amplified from RNA transcripts were TCR beta CDR3 regions. Primed by the HTBI set, a first-round RT-PCR was run on the TCR CDR3. Each CDR3 protein gets one entry after TCRdb re-called the multiplex PCR reads with MiXCR. The sample holds around 340,000 distinct CDR3 sequences; over 20% are singletons and the top ten take around half. As regards this clonotype: A read error may produce the germline difference seen at one junction end.

The V and J genes are TRBV7-7 and TRBJ2-3; possible D gene TRBD1, 5 bases. The TCR sequence derives from a woman aged 50 to 65 with Graves' hyperthyroidism. Sequencing was performed on blood. The CDR3 nucleotides read TGTGCTAGCAGCTTAGGGGCAGGGCGCGCAGATACGCAGTATTTT. Amino acids: CASSLGAGRADTQYF. The complete variable domain, with remaining parts taken from reference TRBV7-7 and TRBJ2-3, reads GAGVSQSPRYKVTKRGQDVTLRCDPISSHATLYWYQQALGQGPEFLTYFNYEAQPDKSGLPSDRFSAERPEGSISTLTIQRTEQRDSAMYRCASSLGAGRADTQYFGPGTRLTVL.